This paragraph covers one T cell receptor beta chain sequence. Its specificity is unknown. Measured with immunoSEQ multiplex PCR; TCRdb has only the in-frame clones, and not every one. The sample shows over 100,000 clones, over 85% of them seen only once. The roughly 120-subject validation cohort, separate from the roughly 700-subject first cohort, included the donors. The data were taken from a study of cytomegalovirus exposure and HLA in healthy donors. The study's findings and limits: Rare TCR sequences dominated, though some public TCRs recurred in many donors.

Germline assignment: CDR1 SGDLS and CDR2 YYNGEE. This CDR3 has 12 residues. V lost 4 bases, J lost 2 bases, and 6 bases lay in between. This clonotype was sampled from a woman aged 18 to 35 in good health and CMV-seronegative. The chain uses TRBV9 and TRBJ1-2; no clear D gene. Sequencing was carried out using PBMCs. DNA of the CDR3: TGTGCCAGCAGCCCCCCGAACTATGGCTACACCTTC. Encoded protein: CASSPPNYGYTF.